The rows below give T cell receptor beta chains drawn from one sample of a study of shared clonotypes between healthy human individuals. This table comes from immunoSEQ multiplex PCR, and its TCRdb copy is limited to in-frame clones, with some not included. The profile shows about 2.2 million clones, 93% of them singletons. The sample consisted of naive CD8+ T cells from PBMCs. The receptors stem from a man between 18 and 35 years old in good health. Some clones in this sample may be carry-over from other donors' samples. The CDR3 runs from the conserved cysteine through the conserved F or W. D genes are given only for firm matches. Clone size is stated in some rows and not others, as once, few, many or a class when expanded.

NA,TRBV15,TRBD2,TRBJ2-7,CATSRRRTSGDYEQYF,TGTGCCACCAGCAGACGAAGGACTAGCGGGGACTACGAGCAGTACTTC
NA,TRBV28,NA,TRBJ2-7,CASSSTTYEQYF,TGTGCCAGCAGTTCTACGACCTACGAGCAGTACTTC
NA,TRBV7-6,NA,TRBJ2-7,CASSLARTYEQYF,TGTGCCAGCAGCTTAGCACGGACCTACGAGCAGTACTTC
once,TRBV28,NA,TRBJ2-6,CASSLLSGANVLTF,TGTGCCAGCAGTTTACTCTCTGGGGCCAACGTCCTGACTTTC
NA,TRBV4-3,NA,TRBJ1-1,CASSQVWVAGTEAFF,TGCGCCAGCAGCCAAGTTTGGGTGGCGGGCACTGAAGCTTTCTTT
NA,TRBV11-2,TRBD1,TRBJ1-2,CASSLGPTGYGYTF,TGTGCCAGCAGCTTAGGTCCGACAGGGTATGGCTACACCTTC
NA,TRBV5-1,NA,TRBJ2-7,CASSFWGRGRGYEQYF,TGCGCCAGCAGCTTCTGGGGCCGGGGGCGCGGCTACGAGCAGTACTTC
NA,TRBV7-2,TRBD2,TRBJ2-7,CASSLGSIGDYSYEQYF,TGTGCCAGCAGCTTAGGATCGATTGGGGACTACTCCTACGAGCAGTACTTC
NA,TRBV28,NA,TRBJ2-2,CASSSRRDGATGELFF,TGTGCCAGCAGTTCCCGGCGTGATGGGGCCACCGGGGAGCTGTTTTTT
NA,TRBV7-9,NA,TRBJ2-5,CASSARESSEETQYF,TGTGCCAGCAGCGCCAGGGAAAGCAGTGAAGAGACCCAGTACTTC
once,TRBV7-6,TRBD1,TRBJ2-7,CASSLTRDSLEQYF,TGTGCCAGCAGCCTCACCCGGGACAGTCTCGAGCAGTACTTC
NA,TRBV15,NA,TRBJ2-7,CATSRDRHSPLNEQYF,TGTGCCACCAGCAGAGATCGGCACAGCCCCCTCAACGAGCAGTACTTC
NA,TRBV6-5,TRBD2,TRBJ2-7,CASSPGTSGSYEQYF,TGTGCCAGCAGTCCCGGGACTAGCGGCTCCTACGAGCAGTACTTC
NA,TRBV29-1,TRBD2,TRBJ2-1,CSVNSGRETNEQFF,TGCAGCGTCAATAGCGGGAGGGAGACCAATGAGCAGTTCTTC
NA,TRBV20-1,TRBD1,TRBJ2-5,CRGQGVVTQYF,TGCAGGGGACAGGGGGTTGTGACCCAGTACTTC
NA,TRBV15,NA,TRBJ1-4,CATSRASGGLNEKLFF,TGTGCCACCAGCAGAGCCAGCGGGGGACTAAATGAAAAACTGTTTTTT
NA,TRBV5-5,TRBD1,TRBJ1-1,CASSPGTGWGNTEAFF,TGTGCCAGCAGCCCCGGGACAGGCTGGGGGAACACTGAAGCTTTCTTT
NA,TRBV2,NA,TRBJ1-2,CASSDSDPYTYGYTF,TGTGCCAGCAGTGATTCGGACCCTTACACCTATGGCTACACCTTC
NA,TRBV4-2,NA,TRBJ1-2,CASSQDGAGLDGYTF,TGTGCCAGCAGCCAAGATGGGGCAGGACTAGATGGCTACACCTTC
NA,TRBV7-8,NA,TRBJ1-5,CASSLSNSNQPQHF,TGTGCCAGCAGCTTATCCAATAGCAATCAGCCCCAGCATTTT
NA,TRBV6-6,NA,TRBJ2-2,CASSYRVVTGELFF,TGTGCCAGCAGTTACAGGGTTGTCACCGGGGAGCTGTTTTTT
few,TRBV9,TRBD2,TRBJ2-2,CASSPGLAIRGTGELFF,TGTGCCAGCAGCCCGGGACTAGCGATCAGGGGCACCGGGGAGCTGTTTTTT
NA,TRBV9,TRBD1,TRBJ2-7,CASSPRTGPEQYF,TGTGCCAGCAGCCCCCGGACAGGGCCCGAGCAGTACTTC
NA,TRBV5-5,TRBD1,TRBJ1-1,CASNTRAGGGNTEAFF,TGTGCCAGCAACACGAGGGCAGGGGGCGGGAACACTGAAGCTTTCTTT
NA,TRBV28,NA,TRBJ1-1,CASSRGAGSGTEAFF,TGTGCCAGCAGCCGGGGGGCAGGGTCGGGCACTGAAGCTTTCTTT
NA,TRBV7-2,NA,TRBJ2-7,CASSSRPRSYEQYF,TGTGCCAGCAGCTCAAGACCAAGGTCGTACGAGCAGTACTTC
NA,TRBV7-9,NA,TRBJ1-4,CASSLVSEKLFF,TGTGCCAGCAGCTTAGTTAGTGAAAAACTGTTTTTT
NA,TRBV5-1,TRBD1,TRBJ2-7,CASSFTGTGNEQYF,TGCGCCAGCAGCTTCACCGGGACAGGGAACGAGCAGTACTTC
NA,TRBV5-1,NA,TRBJ2-5,CASSSSLAIQETQYF,TGCGCCAGCAGCTCATCATTAGCGATCCAAGAGACCCAGTACTTC
NA,TRBV4-3,NA,TRBJ2-7,CASSQDYGGGTYEQYF,TGCGCCAGCAGCCAAGATTACGGGGGAGGCACCTACGAGCAGTACTTC
NA,TRBV9,NA,TRBJ2-3,CASSKGTDPGTDTQYF,TGTGCCAGCAGCAAAGGGACCGACCCAGGGACAGATACGCAGTATTTT
NA,TRBV11-2,NA,TRBJ2-4,CASSTSTGAKNIQYF,TGTGCCAGCAGCACGAGCACGGGGGCCAAAAACATTCAGTACTTC
NA,TRBV6-1,NA,TRBJ2-7,CASSGFLSYEQYF,TGTGCCAGCAGTGGGTTCCTCTCCTACGAGCAGTACTTC
NA,TRBV21-1,NA,TRBJ1-2,CASRLIFYRKTYGYTF,TGTGCCAGCAGGTTAATCTTCTACAGAAAGACCTATGGCTACACCTTC
NA,TRBV28,NA,TRBJ2-7,CASSLWTASSYEQYF,TGTGCCAGCAGTTTATGGACAGCGAGCTCCTACGAGCAGTACTTC
NA,TRBV19,NA,TRBJ2-7,CASSIGQSISSYEQYF,TGTGCCAGTAGTATTGGACAGTCTATTAGCTCCTACGAGCAGTACTTC
NA,TRBV4-2,NA,TRBJ2-7,CASSQGPGTHYEQYF,TGTGCCAGCAGCCAAGGACCTGGGACGCACTACGAGCAGTACTTC
NA,TRBV9,NA,TRBJ1-1,CASSLRQNTEAFF,TGTGCCAGCAGCCTGAGACAAAACACTGAAGCTTTCTTT
NA,TRBV7-8,TRBD1,TRBJ1-1,CASSTRDRMNTEAFF,TGTGCCAGCAGCACTCGGGACAGGATGAACACTGAAGCTTTCTTT
NA,TRBV13,TRBD2,TRBJ2-7,CASSLSASGTYEQYF,TGTGCCAGCAGCTTATCGGCTAGCGGGACCTACGAGCAGTACTTC